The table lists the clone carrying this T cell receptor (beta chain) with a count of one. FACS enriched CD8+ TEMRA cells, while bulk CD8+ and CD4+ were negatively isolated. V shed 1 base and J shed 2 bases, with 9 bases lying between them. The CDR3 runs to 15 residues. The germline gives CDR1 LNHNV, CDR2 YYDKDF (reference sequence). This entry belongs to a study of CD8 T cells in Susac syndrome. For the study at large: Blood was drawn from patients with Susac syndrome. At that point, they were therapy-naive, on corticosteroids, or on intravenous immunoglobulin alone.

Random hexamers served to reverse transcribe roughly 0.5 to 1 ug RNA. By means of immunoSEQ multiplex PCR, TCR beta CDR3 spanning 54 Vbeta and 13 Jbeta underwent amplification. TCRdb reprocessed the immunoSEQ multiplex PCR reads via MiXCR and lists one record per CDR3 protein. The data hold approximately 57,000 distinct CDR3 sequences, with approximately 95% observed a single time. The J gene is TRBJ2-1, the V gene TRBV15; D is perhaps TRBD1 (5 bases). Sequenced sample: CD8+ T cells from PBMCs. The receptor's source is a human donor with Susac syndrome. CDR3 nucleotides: TGTGCCACCAGCAGAGGACAGATGACCTACAATGAGCAGTTCTTC. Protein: CATSRGQMTYNEQFF.